These 28 T cell receptor beta chains were sequenced from one sample in a study of blood T cell repertoires in COVID-19. Libraries were prepared by immunoSEQ multiplex PCR; TCRdb keeps only in-frame clonotypes and omits some of them. The sample carries 120,000 to 150,000 clones, about 85% recorded once. The sequencing sample was made of peripheral blood. These receptors were taken from a woman aged 40 to 49 with active or convalescent COVID-19.

The V and J genes are TRBV5-1 and TRBJ1-1, with 8 nucleotides matching TRBD1. The CDR3 runs to 14 residues. Looked up from germline, CDR1 is SGHRS and CDR2 is YFSETQ. J gave up 2 bases and V 4 bases, and 4 bases lay outside the gene matches. The CDR3 DNA sequence: TGCGCCAGCAGCCCGGGGACAGGTAACACTGAAGCTTTCTTT. It is translated as CASSPGTGNTEAFF.

The chain couples TRBV30 to TRBJ1-3; D is perhaps TRBD1 (5 bases). Trimming left V 4 bases short and J 2 bases short, with 9 bases between. Germline CDR1 is GTSNPN and CDR2 is SVGIG (reference sequence). CDR3 length equals 13 residues. CDR3 sequence reads: CAWKQGPGNTIYF. DNA of the CDR3: TGTGCCTGGAAGCAGGGTCCTGGAAACACCATATATTTT.

This clone is a singleton in its sample. The chain joins TRBV4-3 to TRBJ1-2; the match to TRBD1 covers 7 bases. Germline trimming cut 1 base from V and 2 bases from J; bases unmatched to any gene: 4. Germline-derived CDR1 and CDR2 are LGHNA and YSLEER. CDR3 size: 15 residues. The CDR3 nucleotides are TGCGCCAGCAGCCAAGTGACAGGGTTAAACTATGGCTACACCTTC. Encoded protein: CASSQVTGLNYGYTF.

This sequence joins TRBV6-5 and TRBJ1-4, with D maybe TRBD1 (5 bases). Germline loops: CDR1 MNHEY, CDR2 SVGAGI. V was clipped by 0 bases and J by 4 bases, with 6 bases between them. This CDR3 has 14 amino acids. CDR3 in DNA: TGTGCCAGCAGTTACTCAGGGGTTAATGAAAAACTGTTTTTT. Protein sequence: CASSYSGVNEKLFF.

The chain has TRBV6-4 and TRBJ2-3; perhaps TRBD2 as D (6 bases). Per germline, CDR1 MRHNA and CDR2 SNTAGT. Trimming took off 5 bases at V and 2 bases at J, with 14 bases between the two ends. This CDR3 contains 15 residues. CDR3 sequence reads: CASSFQEGPTDTQYF. CDR3 nucleotides: TGTGCCAGCAGTTTCCAGGAGGGGCCCACAGATACGCAGTATTTT.

The rearrangement joins TRBV28 to TRBJ2-2; 11 positions match TRBD1. The germline V gene encodes CDR1 MDHEN and CDR2 SYDVKM. J gave up 4 bases and V 11 bases, and 6 bases lay outside the gene matches. The length of the CDR3 is 14 residues. The CDR3 region has the DNA TGTGCCTGTGGGACAGGGGGGATCACCGGGGAGCTGTTTTTT. It specifies CACGTGGITGELFF. The complete variable domain, with remaining parts taken from reference TRBV28 and TRBJ2-2, reads DVKVTQSSRYLVKRTGEKVFLECVQDMDHENMFWYRQDPGLGLRLIYFSYDVKMKEKGDIPEGYSVSREKKERFSLILESASTNQTSMYLCACGTGGITGELFFGEGSRLTVL.

This rearrangement joins TRBV2 to TRBJ2-7, with TRBD1 matching over 8 bases. The V gene's germline CDR1 is SNHLY and CDR2 FYNNEI. Germline trimming cut 2 bases from V and 3 bases from J; bases unmatched to any gene: 9. The CDR3 consists of 16 residues. The CDR3 region is CASSESQGAGNYEQYF. The CDR3 DNA reads TGTGCCAGCAGTGAATCCCAGGGGGCCGGGAACTACGAGCAGTACTTC. Using reference TRBV2 and TRBJ2-7 for the parts outside the CDR3, the full variable domain is EPEVTQTPSHQVTQMGQEVILRCVPISNHLYFYWYRQILGQKVEFLVSFYNNEISEKSEIFDDQFSVERPDGSNFTLKIRSTKLEDSAMYFCASSESQGAGNYEQYFGPGTRLTVT.

This chain's CDR3 is CASSPASQKGFNQPQHF. The CDR3 nucleotides read TGCGCCAGCAGCCCCGCTTCTCAAAAGGGGTTCAATCAGCCCCAGCATTTT. The V gene is TRBV4-1, the J gene TRBJ1-5, with a tentative D call TRBD1 (5 bases). CDR1 is MGHRA and CDR2 is YSYEKL in the germline V gene. The CDR3 spans 17 residues. V was trimmed by 4 bases and J by 3 bases, leaving 19 bases between them.

This rearrangement joins TRBV18 to TRBJ2-7; D ambiguous. CDR3 length: 13 amino acids. Germline V lookup: CDR1 KGHSH, CDR2 LQKENI. The germline V and J ends were trimmed by 1 base and 0 bases, with 4 bases remaining between them. The CDR3 protein is CASSPLNSYEQYF. The CDR3 DNA follows: TGTGCCAGCTCACCACTCAACTCCTACGAGCAGTACTTC.

The chain links TRBV5-1 to TRBJ2-7; possible D gene TRBD1, 6 bases. Germline V gene sequence: CDR1 SGHRS, CDR2 YFSETQ. The CDR3 has 13 residues. V was trimmed by 4 bases and J by 4 bases, leaving 12 bases between them. The CDR3 nucleotides read TGCGCCAGCAGCCCCGGACAGTTATACGAGCAGTACTTC. Encoded protein: CASSPGQLYEQYF.

The rearrangement links TRBV27 to TRBJ1-5; the match to TRBD1 covers 7 bases. Germline V gene lookup returns CDR1 MNHEY and CDR2 SMNVEV (reference sequence). The trim removed 6 bases at V and 2 bases at J, leaving 10 bases unmatched. The CDR3 sequence is 16 residues long. The CDR3 nucleotides are TGTGCCAGCAGGCCCGGACAGACAGGGCGCAATCAGCCCCAGCATTTT. Encoded protein: CASRPGQTGRNQPQHF.

This clone was seen a single time. This chain links TRBV5-1 with TRBJ2-5; 10 positions match TRBD2. Looked up from germline, CDR1 is SGHRS and CDR2 is YFSETQ. CDR3 size: 15 residues. Germline trimming cut 3 bases from V and 2 bases from J; bases unmatched to any gene: 4. CDR3 coding DNA: TGCGCCAGCAGCTCTACGACTAGCGGGCAAGAGACCCAGTACTTC. It specifies CASSSTTSGQETQYF.

The chain links TRBV28 to TRBJ2-7, with TRBD1 matching over 11 bases. The germline V gene has CDR1 MDHEN and CDR2 SYDVKM. V lost 5 bases and J lost 3; bases outside the gene matches: 6. CDR3 length: 15 residues. This chain's CDR3 is CASSNPGTGGYEQYF. DNA for the CDR3: TGTGCCAGCAGTAATCCCGGGACAGGGGGCTACGAGCAGTACTTC.

The J gene is TRBJ1-4, the V gene TRBV27; D gene uncertain. V gave up 8 bases and J gave up 7 bases, with 17 bases separating them. Germline V gives CDR1 MNHEY, CDR2 SMNVEV (reference sequence). This CDR3 has 14 amino acids. The CDR3 here is CASSFGESIEKLFF. The CDR3, as DNA: TGTGCCAGCTCCTTCGGGGAGTCGATTGAAAAACTGTTTTTT. The complete variable domain, with remaining parts taken from reference TRBV27 and TRBJ1-4, reads EAQVTQNPRYLITVTGKKLTVTCSQNMNHEYMSWYRQDPGLGLRQIYYSMNVEVTDKGDVPEGYKVSRKEKRNFPLILESPSPNQTSLYFCASSFGESIEKLFFGSGTQLSVL.

This chain links TRBV3-1 (or the pseudogene TRBV3-2) with TRBJ2-7; TRBD2 matches at 13 bases. CDR1 is LGHDT and CDR2 is YNNKEL in the germline V gene (reference sequence). The V gene end was trimmed by 1 base and the J gene end by 7 bases; junction bases not matched to a gene: 10. The CDR3 is 17 amino acids. The CDR3 sequence: CASSQGGLAGRVGEQYF. The CDR3 region has the DNA TGTGCCAGCAGCCAAGGGGGACTAGCGGGAAGGGTAGGGGAGCAGTACTTC.

The CDR3 DNA sequence: TGCGCCAGCAGCCGCACCGCTACCTACGAGCAGTACTTC. Its protein product is CASSRTATYEQYF. The J gene is TRBJ2-7, the V gene TRBV5-1, with D unclear. Trimming took off 4 bases at V and 2 bases at J, with 10 bases between the two ends. The germline CDR1 and CDR2 sequences are SGHRS and YFSETQ. The CDR3 has 13 residues.

The V call is TRBV6-5, the J call TRBJ2-7, with D possibly TRBD2 on 6 matching bases. Germline V gene data show CDR1 as MNHEY and CDR2 as SVGAGI. V was clipped by 5 bases and J by 7 bases, with 15 bases between them. The CDR3 length is 13 residues. CDR3 bases: TGTGCCAGCAGTCCGTGGGGGACTCGGGAGCAGTACTTC. Translating gives CASSPWGTREQYF.

V is TRBV28 and J is TRBJ2-1; 7 bases line up with TRBD2. The CDR3 runs 15 residues. Germline loops: CDR1 MDHEN, CDR2 SYDVKM. J lost 6 bases, V lost 5 bases, and 10 bases had no gene match. The DNA of the CDR3 is TGTGCCAGCAGTATACCAAATGGGAGGGCCAATGAGCAGTTCTTC. Its translation is CASSIPNGRANEQFF.

A few counts support this clone. This sequence joins TRBV28 and TRBJ1-4; the D is unclear. V lost 9 bases to trimming and J lost 3 bases, with 14 bases between them. Looked up from germline, CDR1 is MDHEN and CDR2 is SYDVKM. The CDR3 loop spans 14 amino acids. The CDR3 sequence is CASFAGGSNEKLFF. CDR3 sequence (DNA): TGTGCCAGTTTCGCGGGAGGGTCTAATGAAAAACTGTTTTTT.

The V and J genes are TRBV19 and TRBJ1-3; D unclear. Per the germline V gene, CDR1 is LNHDA and CDR2 is SQIVND (reference sequence). V lost 7 bases and J 2 bases, leaving 21 bases between the germline ends. CDR3 length: 17 residues. Here the CDR3 DNA reads TGTGCCAGTACCCCTCTTACAGATAACTCGGCTGGAAACACCATATATTTT. Protein product: CASTPLTDNSAGNTIYF. The whole variable domain, filled in from reference TRBV19 and TRBJ1-3, reads DGGITQSPKYLFRKEGQNVTLSCEQNLNHDAMYWYRQDPGQGLRLIYYSQIVNDFQKGDIAEGYSVSREKKESFPLTVTSAQKNPTAFYLCASTPLTDNSAGNTIYFGEGSWLTVV.

V usage is TRBV11-1 and J usage is TRBJ2-7; D may be TRBD2 (6 bases). The V end was cut by 0 bases, the J end by 0 bases, with 21 bases between. This CDR3 has 19 amino acids. Germline V CDR1 and CDR2: SGHAT, FQDESV (reference sequence). The CDR3 DNA reads TGTGCCAGCAGCTTAGCGCGAAGCGGGTGGTCAGGGAACTCCTACGAGCAGTACTTC. Residues: CASSLARSGWSGNSYEQYF.

The chain couples TRBV24-1 to TRBJ2-2, with a possible D match to TRBD1 (6 bases). V was cut by 4 bases and J by 1 base, with 12 bases left in between. Germline loops: CDR1 KGHDR, CDR2 SFDVKD. CDR3 length: 16 residues. CDR3 protein: CATSDQGKGNTGELFF. DNA for the CDR3: TGTGCCACCAGTGACCAGGGGAAGGGGAACACCGGGGAGCTGTTTTTT.

The V and J genes are TRBV7-2 and TRBJ1-1; D remains unclear. This CDR3 is built from 13 residues. Germline loops: CDR1 SGHTA, CDR2 FQGNSA. The ends were cut back, 2 bases at V and 1 base at J, with 5 bases in the middle. CDR3 protein: CASSLSWNTEAFF. As DNA, the CDR3 is TGTGCCAGCAGCTTATCTTGGAACACTGAAGCTTTCTTT.

The chain joins TRBV5-6 to TRBJ2-4, with D possibly being TRBD2 (5 bases). Germline V gene lookup returns CDR1 SGHDT and CDR2 YYEEEE. This CDR3 has 18 residues. V lost 0 bases and J 0 bases, leaving 16 bases between the germline ends. This CDR3 is CASSLEGPRGLAKNIQYF. The CDR3 DNA is TGTGCCAGCAGCTTGGAGGGCCCCCGGGGTCTAGCCAAAAACATTCAGTACTTC.

This sequence joins TRBV5-1 and TRBJ2-7, with 8 nucleotides matching TRBD2. This CDR3 has 14 amino acids. CDR1 and CDR2 (germline): SGHRS, YFSETQ. Trimming removed 6 bases from V and 2 bases from J; junction bases left unmatched: 7. Written as DNA, the CDR3 is TGCGCCAGCAACCCTCGGGGGGGCACCTACGAGCAGTACTTC. Translation: CASNPRGGTYEQYF.

The V and J genes are TRBV7-9 and TRBJ2-3, with 8 positions matching TRBD1. Germline CDR1 reads SEHNR; CDR2 reads FQNEAQ (reference sequence). Losses at the gene ends were 5 bases for V and 0 bases for J; bases not matched to a gene: 7. CDR3 length equals 16 residues. This CDR3 reads CASSHGTGVSTDTQYF. Here the CDR3 DNA reads TGTGCCAGCAGCCACGGGACAGGAGTTAGCACAGATACGCAGTATTTT.

The CDR3 DNA is TGTGCCAGCAGCTCCGGGCGGGGAGGACACCAAGAGACCCAGTACTTC. Protein: CASSSGRGGHQETQYF. The genes are TRBV5-8 and TRBJ2-5; tentative D call: TRBD2 (6 bases). There are 16 residues in the CDR3. V dropped 3 bases and J dropped 0 bases, with 15 bases sitting between them. From germline, CDR1 is SGHTS and CDR2 YDEGEE.

The chain carries TRBV2 and TRBJ1-2; tentative D call: TRBD1 (6 bases). Trimming took 5 bases from V and 3 from J, leaving 13 bases between them. Germline CDR1 SNHLY, CDR2 FYNNEI. The CDR3 totals 14 residues. CDR3 DNA sequence: TGTGCCAGCAGTTGGACAGCGCTAGACTATGGCTACACCTTC. Translated: CASSWTALDYGYTF.